One and the same sample provided the 3 T cell receptor beta chains below, sequenced in a study of spatial heterogeneity in lung cancer. Time point defined: sample taken at primary tumor resection. Whole RNA came from tumor, nontumor lung or frozen PBMC and was sequenced without being sorted. From the 5' RACE reads, TCRdb called clonotypes with MiXCR, one entry per CDR3 protein. This table has around 89,000 distinct CDR3 sequences, roughly 12% appearing once. This material consisted of PBMCs, taken at surgery. The receptors here all came from a male donor with early-stage non-small cell lung cancer.

This clonotype was observed many times. This chain joins TRBV28 and TRBJ2-5; no firm D call. This CDR3 is 15 amino acids long. V lost 2 bases, J lost 5 bases, and 15 bases lay in between. The V gene's germline CDR1 is MDHEN and CDR2 SYDVKM. This CDR3 is CASSLGGGRRETQYF. The DNA of the CDR3 is TGTGCCAGCAGTTTAGGCGGCGGACGCCGGGAGACCCAGTACTTC. Using reference TRBV28 and TRBJ2-5 for the parts outside the CDR3, the full variable domain is DVKVTQSSRYLVKRTGEKVFLECVQDMDHENMFWYRQDPGLGLRLIYFSYDVKMKEKGDIPEGYSVSREKKERFSLILESASTNQTSMYLCASSLGGGRRETQYFGPGTRLLVL.

This clonotype was seen many times. This chain connects TRBV5-1 to TRBJ1-1; D gene ambiguous. V lost 4 bases and J lost 3, with 13 bases in between. The CDR3 is 14 amino acids. Germline CDR1 is SGHRS and CDR2 is YFSETQ. CDR3 in DNA: TGCGCCAGCAGCACGGAAGGAGCCTACACTGAAGCTTTCTTT. Translating it yields CASSTEGAYTEAFF.

This clonotype has a count of ten or more. The rearrangement joins TRBV27 to TRBJ1-5; the D gene is possibly TRBD1 (5 bases). The CDR3 runs 13 residues. The germline V gene has CDR1 MNHEY and CDR2 SMNVEV (reference sequence). The V gene lost 3 bases and the J gene lost 5 bases, with 8 bases spanning the gap. The CDR3 DNA reads as TGTGCCAGCAGTTTTACGGGGGATCAGCCCCAGCATTTT. Translating gives CASSFTGDQPQHF.